What follows describes a single TCR beta chain. As yet, its antigen is unknown. Clones were sequenced by immunoSEQ multiplex PCR, and TCRdb holds only the in-frame ones, with some missing. The sample contains about 94,000 clones, around 90% of which appear only once. The record originates from a study of identifying expanded T cells in peripheral blood. Study-wide points: Approximately 1.1 clones differed between technical replicates, versus approximately 16 and 19 over time.

The CDR3 has 14 residues. Germline V CDR1 and CDR2: MNHNS, SASEGT. V dropped 3 bases and J dropped 8; count of bases not matched to a gene: 6. The receptor comes from a person between 18 and 70 years old in good health. This chain uses TRBV6-1 with TRBJ2-1; TRBD1 aligns across 8 bases. The sample consisted of blood. The CDR3 protein is CASSDLAGGYEQFF. The CDR3 nucleotides are TGTGCCAGCAGTGACTTGGCAGGGGGCTATGAGCAGTTCTTC.